The 19 T cell receptor beta chains reported below all come from one sample, sequenced in a study of blood T cell repertoires in COVID-19. Measured with immunoSEQ multiplex PCR; TCRdb has only the in-frame clones, and not every one. The repertoire has 90,000 to 120,000 clones, about 80% of them found once; the top ten carry roughly 29%. Sample: peripheral blood. The receptors shown here come from a man between 60 and 75 years old with acute or convalescent COVID-19.

This chain uses TRBV4-2 with TRBJ2-1; 9 bases are a match to TRBD2. CDR1 and CDR2 (germline): LGHNA, YNFKEQ. The CDR3 totals 15 residues. J gave up 7 bases and V 2 bases, and 6 bases lay outside the gene matches. CDR3 nucleotide sequence: TGTGCCAGCAGCCAAATGCCTAGCGGGGTTAATGAGCAGTTCTTC. This encodes CASSQMPSGVNEQFF.

In DNA, the CDR3 is TGTGCCAGCAGCGTGGACATGAACACTGAAGCTTTCTTT. The encoded protein is CASSVDMNTEAFF. The rearrangement links TRBV5-4 to TRBJ1-1; D might be TRBD1 (5 bases). V dropped 4 bases and J dropped 0 bases, with 7 bases sitting between them. Germline assignment: CDR1 SGHNT and CDR2 YYREEE (reference sequence). The CDR3 runs to 13 residues. Together with reference TRBV5-4 and TRBJ1-1, the CDR3 gives the full variable domain: ETGVTQSPTHLIKTRGQQVTLRCSSQSGHNTVSWYQQALGQGPQFIFQYYREEENGRGNFPPRFSGLQFPNYSSELNVNALELDDSALYLCASSVDMNTEAFFGQGTRLTVV.

This chain joins TRBV7-8 and TRBJ1-1; unclear D gene. The CDR3 runs 16 residues. V gave up 2 bases and J gave up 1 base, with 14 bases separating them. Germline V CDR1 and CDR2: SGHVS, FQNEAQ. The CDR3 DNA follows: TGTGCCAGCAGCTTATTCGGCTCACTATCGAACACTGAAGCTTTCTTT. It encodes CASSLFGSLSNTEAFF.

This clone occurred a few times. The chain is built from TRBV27 and TRBJ2-7; 10 positions match TRBD2. Germline-derived CDR1 and CDR2 are MNHEY and SMNVEV (reference sequence). V trimming: 5 bases; J trimming: 2 bases; junction bases outside the gene matches: 3. The CDR3 covers 14 residues. This CDR3 reads CASSLLAGAYEQYF. Written as DNA, the CDR3 is TGTGCCAGCAGTCTGCTAGCGGGAGCCTACGAGCAGTACTTC.

Written as DNA, the CDR3 is TGTGCCAGTAGTCTAGCTCCCGGAAACACCATATATTTT. Residues: CASSLAPGNTIYF. This chain connects TRBV19 to TRBJ1-3, with no clear D. V lost 5 bases and J lost 4, with 9 bases in between. The CDR3 has 13 amino acids. CDR1 LNHDA and CDR2 SQIVND come from the germline V gene (reference sequence).

The CDR3 region has the DNA TGCAGCGTTGAGCGGGGAGCCTTCCCAGATACGCAGTATTTT. It is translated as CSVERGAFPDTQYF. V is TRBV29-1 and J is TRBJ2-3; TRBD2 might be the D (6 bases). This CDR3 contains 14 residues. The V and J ends lost 3 bases and 4 bases respectively, with 14 bases between them. Germline CDR1 is SQVTM and CDR2 is ANQGSEA.

The chain combines TRBV12-3 or TRBV12-4 with TRBJ2-7; tentatively, D is TRBD1 (6 bases). The CDR3 has 12 residues. With 4 bases removed from V and 3 bases from J, the gap between germline ends came to 7 bases. Written as DNA, the CDR3 is TGTGCCAGCAGTTGGGACATCTACGAGCAGTACTTC. Its protein is CASSWDIYEQYF.

This clone was observed once. V and J are TRBV6-6 and TRBJ1-2, with TRBD1 matching 9 bases. V shed 2 bases and J 5 bases; nucleotides not matched to a gene: 6. Germline V gene data show CDR1 as MNHNY and CDR2 as SVGAGI (reference sequence). CDR3 size: 15 residues. CDR3 DNA sequence: TGTGCCAGCAGTTACGCACCGGGACAGGGTTATGGCTACACCTTC. This codes for CASSYAPGQGYGYTF.

This clone was seen once. The J gene is TRBJ2-7, the V gene TRBV5-5; a weak D match, TRBD1 (6 bases). Trimming took 1 base from V and 12 from J, leaving 17 bases between them. This CDR3 has 13 residues. Germline V gene data show CDR1 as SGHKS and CDR2 as YYEKEE (reference sequence). DNA of the CDR3: TGTGCCAGCAGCTTGTTTTACAGGGATTCGCGGTACTTC. It specifies CASSLFYRDSRYF. The full variable domain, with the rest looked up from reference TRBV5-5 and TRBJ2-7, is DAGVTQSPTHLIKTRGQQVTLRCSPISGHKSVSWYQQVLGQGPQFIFQYYEKEERGRGNFPDRFSARQFPNYSSELNVNALLLGDSALYLCASSLFYRDSRYFGPGTRLTVT.

CDR3 loop: CASSQDRLMSSGANVLTF. The CDR3, as DNA: TGTGCCAGCAGCCAAGATCGGTTGATGAGCTCTGGGGCCAACGTCCTGACTTTC. The rearrangement uses TRBV4-2 and TRBJ2-6; no clear D. Per germline, CDR1 LGHNA and CDR2 YNFKEQ. Trimming cost V 0 bases and J 0 bases, with 12 bases left between them. The CDR3 contains 18 residues.

This clone has a count of ten or more. CDR3 in amino acids: CASSPGDRGLGTEAFF. The CDR3 coding sequence is TGTGCCAGCAGCCCTGGGGACAGGGGGCTAGGAACTGAAGCTTTCTTT. V and J are TRBV4-2 and TRBJ1-1, with 12 bases lining up with TRBD1. V trimming: 4 bases; J trimming: 5 bases; junction bases outside the gene matches: 8. Germline loops: CDR1 LGHNA, CDR2 YNFKEQ. CDR3 length: 16 residues.

The chain uses TRBV28 and TRBJ1-5, with a tentative D call TRBD1 (6 bases). From germline, CDR1 is MDHEN and CDR2 SYDVKM. There are 16 residues in the CDR3. V lost 8 bases, J lost 9 bases, and 26 bases lay in between. CDR3 region: CASSTSRDTIEGPQHF. CDR3 in DNA: TGTGCCAGCTCGACCTCCAGGGACACCATCGAGGGGCCCCAGCATTTT.

V and J are TRBV24-1 and TRBJ2-2; 10 bases agree with TRBD1. CDR1 KGHDR and CDR2 SFDVKD come from the germline V gene. Unmatched junction bases numbered 7, after V lost 2 bases and J lost 5 bases. This CDR3 region has 17 residues. CDR3: CATSDSGTGVRTGELFF. CDR3 coding DNA: TGTGCCACCAGTGATTCCGGGACAGGGGTTCGGACCGGGGAGCTGTTTTTT.

Concerning this clone itself: The junction shows a germline mismatch at one end, possibly a read error. The chain couples TRBV7-3 to TRBJ2-7, with 10 bases matching TRBD2. Looked up from germline, CDR1 is SGHTA and CDR2 is FQGTGA. The CDR3 has 16 residues. The CDR3 here is CASSLTGTSVFSEQYF. The CDR3 bases are TGTGCCAGCAGCCTAACCGGGACTAGCGTTTTTAGCGAGCAGTACTTC.

The chain has TRBV7-2 and TRBJ1-3; D gene ambiguous. The CDR3 sequence is 15 residues long. V lost 7 bases to trimming and J lost 0 bases, with 13 bases between them. CDR1 SGHTA and CDR2 FQGNSA come from the germline V gene. The CDR3 DNA sequence: TGTGCCAGCACCCGGACCGACTACTCTGGAAACACCATATATTTT. Protein sequence: CASTRTDYSGNTIYF.

The gene calls are TRBV27 and TRBJ2-5; TRBD1 agrees at 11 bases. This CDR3 has 15 residues. Germline CDR1 reads MNHEY; CDR2 reads SMNVEV (reference sequence). V lost 6 bases and J lost 3; bases outside the gene matches: 6. CDR3 residues: CASSSGTGGEETQYF. For the CDR3, the DNA is TGTGCCAGCAGCTCCGGGACAGGGGGGGAAGAGACCCAGTACTTC.

This clone was counted a few times. V gene TRBV5-1 combines with J gene TRBJ1-1, with 11 bases fitting TRBD1. The CDR3 loop spans 12 amino acids. J lost 11 bases, V lost 3 bases, and 3 bases had no gene match. Germline loops: CDR1 SGHRS, CDR2 YFSETQ. CDR3 residues: CASSWDRGTAFF. The CDR3 DNA reads as TGCGCCAGCAGCTGGGACAGGGGGACGGCTTTCTTT.

V usage is TRBV28 and J usage is TRBJ2-7; 8 bases align to TRBD1. This CDR3 region has 13 residues. Germline-derived CDR1 and CDR2 are MDHEN and SYDVKM. V lost 6 bases to trimming and J lost 5 bases; unmatched junction nucleotides: 6. This chain's CDR3 is CASRRTGSNEQYF. Written as DNA, the CDR3 is TGTGCCAGCAGACGGACAGGGTCCAACGAGCAGTACTTC. Variable domain in full (rest from reference TRBV28 and TRBJ2-7): DVKVTQSSRYLVKRTGEKVFLECVQDMDHENMFWYRQDPGLGLRLIYFSYDVKMKEKGDIPEGYSVSREKKERFSLILESASTNQTSMYLCASRRTGSNEQYFGPGTRLTVT.

This clone was seen only a few times. Written as DNA, the CDR3 is TGCGCCAGCAGCCGCAGGGATCCTAACTATGGCTACACCTTC. This codes for CASSRRDPNYGYTF. This chain joins TRBV5-1 and TRBJ1-2, with D maybe TRBD1 (5 bases). Trimming stripped 4 bases from V and 0 bases from J, with 10 bases between. Germline V CDR1 and CDR2: SGHRS, YFSETQ. This CDR3 spans 14 amino acids.